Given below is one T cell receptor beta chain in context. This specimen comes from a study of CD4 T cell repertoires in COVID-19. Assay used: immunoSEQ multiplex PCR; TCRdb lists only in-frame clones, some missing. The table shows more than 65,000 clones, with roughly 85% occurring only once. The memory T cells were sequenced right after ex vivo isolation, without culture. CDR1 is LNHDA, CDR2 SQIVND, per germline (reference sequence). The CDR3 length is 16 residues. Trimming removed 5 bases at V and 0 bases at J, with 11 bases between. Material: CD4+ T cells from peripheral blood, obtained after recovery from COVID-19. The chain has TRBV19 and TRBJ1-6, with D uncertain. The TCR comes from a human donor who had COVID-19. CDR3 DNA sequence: TGTGCCAGTAGTCCCTACAAGAGCTCCTATAATTCACCCCTCCACTTT. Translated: CASSPYKSSYNSPLHF.